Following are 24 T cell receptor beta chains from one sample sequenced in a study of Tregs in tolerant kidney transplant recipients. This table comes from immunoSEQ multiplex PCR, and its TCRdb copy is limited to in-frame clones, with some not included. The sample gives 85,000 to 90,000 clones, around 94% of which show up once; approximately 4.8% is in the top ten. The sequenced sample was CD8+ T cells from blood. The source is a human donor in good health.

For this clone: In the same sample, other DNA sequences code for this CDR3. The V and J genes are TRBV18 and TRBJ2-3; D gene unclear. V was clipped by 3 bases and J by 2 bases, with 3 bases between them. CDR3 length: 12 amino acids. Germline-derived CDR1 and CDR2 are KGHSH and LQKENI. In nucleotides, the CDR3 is TGTGCCAGCTCACCTCCCACAGATACGCAGTATTTT. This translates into CASSPPTDTQYF.

The CDR3, as DNA: TGTGCCAGCAGCTTAGGTGACAGGGGAAACTACGAGCAGTACTTC. It is translated as CASSLGDRGNYEQYF. This sequence joins TRBV7-8 and TRBJ2-7; 8 bases align to TRBD1. V dropped 1 base and J dropped 3; count of bases not matched to a gene: 5. The CDR3 is made up of 15 amino acids. Germline CDR1 and CDR2: SGHVS and FQNEAQ.

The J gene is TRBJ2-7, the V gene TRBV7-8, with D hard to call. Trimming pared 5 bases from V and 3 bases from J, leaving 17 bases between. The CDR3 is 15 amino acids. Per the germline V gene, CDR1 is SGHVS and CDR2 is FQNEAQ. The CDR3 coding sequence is TGTGCCAGCAGCCAAACGGGCGCACAACACTACGAGCAGTACTTC. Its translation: CASSQTGAQHYEQYF.

The CDR3 spells CASSLLPGGAPNEKLFF. In nucleotides, the CDR3 is TGTGCCAGCAGTTTATTGCCAGGGGGCGCCCCTAATGAAAAACTGTTTTTT. This rearrangement joins TRBV27 to TRBJ1-4, with 8 positions matching TRBD1. The CDR3 is made up of 17 amino acids. After removal of 1 base from V and 3 bases from J, the junction contained 7 bases not matched to a gene. CDR1 and CDR2 from the germline V gene are MNHEY and SMNVEV (reference sequence). Full variable domain (rest looked up from reference TRBV27 and TRBJ1-4): EAQVTQNPRYLITVTGKKLTVTCSQNMNHEYMSWYRQDPGLGLRQIYYSMNVEVTDKGDVPEGYKVSRKEKRNFPLILESPSPNQTSLYFCASSLLPGGAPNEKLFFGSGTQLSVL.

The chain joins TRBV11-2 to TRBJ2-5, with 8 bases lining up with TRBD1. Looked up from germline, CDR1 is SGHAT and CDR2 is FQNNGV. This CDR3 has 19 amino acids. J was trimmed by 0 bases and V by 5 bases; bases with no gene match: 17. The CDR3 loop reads CASSPPGQGTGRYQETQYF. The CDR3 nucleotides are TGTGCCAGCAGCCCCCCCGGACAGGGTACCGGCCGTTACCAAGAGACCCAGTACTTC.

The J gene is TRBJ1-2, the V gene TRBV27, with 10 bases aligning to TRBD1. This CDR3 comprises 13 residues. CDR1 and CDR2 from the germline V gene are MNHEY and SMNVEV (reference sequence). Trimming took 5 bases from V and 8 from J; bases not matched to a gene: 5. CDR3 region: CASSLDRGHGYTF. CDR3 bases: TGTGCCAGCAGTCTAGACAGGGGGCACGGCTACACCTTC.

Here the CDR3 reads CASSEWENEKLFF. In nucleotides, the CDR3 is TGTGCCAGCAGTGAATGGGAAAATGAAAAACTGTTTTTT. The V call is TRBV6-1, the J call TRBJ1-4; no firm D call. CDR1 and CDR2 from the germline V gene are MNHNS and SASEGT. V lost 2 bases and J 5 bases, leaving 6 bases between the germline ends. The CDR3 has 13 amino acids.

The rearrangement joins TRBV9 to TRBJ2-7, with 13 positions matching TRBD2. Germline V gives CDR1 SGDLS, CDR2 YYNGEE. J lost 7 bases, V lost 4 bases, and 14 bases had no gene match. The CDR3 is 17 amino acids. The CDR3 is CASSFQAGLAGSEEQYF. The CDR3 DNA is TGTGCCAGCAGCTTCCAAGCGGGACTAGCGGGGTCGGAGGAGCAGTACTTC.

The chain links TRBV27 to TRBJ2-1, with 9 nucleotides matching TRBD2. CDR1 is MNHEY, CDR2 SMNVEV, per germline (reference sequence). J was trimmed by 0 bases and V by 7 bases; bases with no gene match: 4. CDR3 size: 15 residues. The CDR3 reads CASTGGGASYNEQFF. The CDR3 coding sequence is TGTGCCAGCACAGGCGGGGGGGCCTCCTACAATGAGCAGTTCTTC.

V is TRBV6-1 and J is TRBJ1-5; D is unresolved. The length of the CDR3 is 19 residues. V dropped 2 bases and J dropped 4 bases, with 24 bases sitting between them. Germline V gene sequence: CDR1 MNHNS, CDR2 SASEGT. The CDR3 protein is CASSEFRYTVSKGNQPQHF. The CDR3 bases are TGTGCCAGCAGTGAATTCAGGTATACCGTATCCAAAGGGAATCAGCCCCAGCATTTT.

CDR3 sequence: CASSGTGYPLYEQYF. Here the CDR3 DNA reads TGTGCCAGCAGTGGGACAGGTTACCCCCTCTACGAGCAGTACTTC. V gene TRBV6-5 combines with J gene TRBJ2-7; 8 bases are shared with TRBD1. The ends lost 5 bases at V and 3 bases at J; junction bases unmatched: 9. Germline CDR1 is MNHEY and CDR2 is SVGAGI. The CDR3 totals 15 residues.

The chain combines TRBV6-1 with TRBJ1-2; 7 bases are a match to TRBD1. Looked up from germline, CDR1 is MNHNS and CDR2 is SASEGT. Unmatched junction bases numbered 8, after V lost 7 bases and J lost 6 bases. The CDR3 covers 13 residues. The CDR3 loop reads CASIKRGQDGYTF. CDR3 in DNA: TGTGCCAGCATTAAAAGGGGGCAAGATGGCTACACCTTC.

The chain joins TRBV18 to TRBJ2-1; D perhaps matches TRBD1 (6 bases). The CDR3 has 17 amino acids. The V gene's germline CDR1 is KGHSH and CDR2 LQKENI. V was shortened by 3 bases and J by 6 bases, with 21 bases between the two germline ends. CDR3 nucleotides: TGTGCCAGCTCACCCCGCGAAGGGGGTGTATGGGTCAATGAGCAGTTCTTC. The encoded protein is CASSPREGGVWVNEQFF.

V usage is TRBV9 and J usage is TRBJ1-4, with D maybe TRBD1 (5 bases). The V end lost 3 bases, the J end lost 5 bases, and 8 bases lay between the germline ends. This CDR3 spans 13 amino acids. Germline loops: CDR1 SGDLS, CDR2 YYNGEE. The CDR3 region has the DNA TGTGCCAGCAGCGGGGGCACCAATGAAAAACTGTTTTTT. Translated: CASSGGTNEKLFF.

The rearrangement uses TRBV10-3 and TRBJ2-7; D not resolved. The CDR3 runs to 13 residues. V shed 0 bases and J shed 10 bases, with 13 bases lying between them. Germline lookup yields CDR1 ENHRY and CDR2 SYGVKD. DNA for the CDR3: TGTGCCATCAGTGAGTCGTCCCTACGAGGACAGTACTTC. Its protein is CAISESSLRGQYF.

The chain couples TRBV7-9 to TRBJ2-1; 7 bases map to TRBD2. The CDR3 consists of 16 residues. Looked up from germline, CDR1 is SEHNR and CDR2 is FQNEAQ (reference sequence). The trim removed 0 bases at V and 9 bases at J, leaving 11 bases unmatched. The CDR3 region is CASSLAVWEGRGEQFF. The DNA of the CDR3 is TGTGCCAGCAGCTTAGCGGTGTGGGAGGGCCGTGGTGAGCAGTTCTTC. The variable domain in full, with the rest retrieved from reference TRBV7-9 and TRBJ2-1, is DTGVSQNPRHKITKRGQNVTFRCDPISEHNRLYWYRQTLGQGPEFLTYFQNEAQLEKSRLLSDRFSAERPKGSFSTLEIQRTEQGDSAMYLCASSLAVWEGRGEQFFGPGTRLTVL.

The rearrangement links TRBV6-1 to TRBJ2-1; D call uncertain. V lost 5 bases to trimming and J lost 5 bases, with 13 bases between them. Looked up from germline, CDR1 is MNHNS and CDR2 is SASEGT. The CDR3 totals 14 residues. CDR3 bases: TGTGCCAGCAGTACTCACTACCCTGACAATGAGCAGTTCTTC. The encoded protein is CASSTHYPDNEQFF.

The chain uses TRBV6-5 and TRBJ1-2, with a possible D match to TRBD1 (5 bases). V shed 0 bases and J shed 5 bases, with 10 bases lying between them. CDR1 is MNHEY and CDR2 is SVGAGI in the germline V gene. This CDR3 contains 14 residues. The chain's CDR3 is CASSYSDSGYGYTF. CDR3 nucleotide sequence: TGTGCCAGCAGTTACTCCGACAGTGGATATGGCTACACCTTC.

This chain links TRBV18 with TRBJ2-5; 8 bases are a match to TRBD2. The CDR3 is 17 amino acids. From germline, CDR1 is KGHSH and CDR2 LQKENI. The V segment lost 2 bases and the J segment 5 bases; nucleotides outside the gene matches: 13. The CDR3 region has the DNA TGTGCCAGCTCACCAGTAGTAGCGGGGACCTCAGAGGAGACCCAGTACTTC. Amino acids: CASSPVVAGTSEETQYF.

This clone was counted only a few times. The CDR3: CASSGGVRDYEQYF. The CDR3 nucleotides are TGTGCCAGCAGCGGGGGGGTCCGCGACTACGAGCAGTACTTC. This sequence joins TRBV9 and TRBJ2-7; tentatively, D is TRBD2 (6 bases). Germline V lookup: CDR1 SGDLS, CDR2 YYNGEE. Deletions cut 3 bases from V and 3 bases from J, with 13 bases between. There are 14 residues in the CDR3. The variable domain in full, completed from reference TRBV9 and TRBJ2-7, reads DSGVTQTPKHLITATGQRVTLRCSPRSGDLSVYWYQQSLDQGLQFLIQYYNGEERAKGNILERFSAQQFPDLHSELNLSSLELGDSALYFCASSGGVRDYEQYFGPGTRLTVT.

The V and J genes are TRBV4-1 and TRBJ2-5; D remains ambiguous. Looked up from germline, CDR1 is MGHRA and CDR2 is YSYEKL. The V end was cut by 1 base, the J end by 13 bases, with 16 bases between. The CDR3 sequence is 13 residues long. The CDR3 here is CASSQGPYKVLYF. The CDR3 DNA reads TGCGCCAGCAGCCAAGGTCCCTATAAGGTTTTGTACTTC.

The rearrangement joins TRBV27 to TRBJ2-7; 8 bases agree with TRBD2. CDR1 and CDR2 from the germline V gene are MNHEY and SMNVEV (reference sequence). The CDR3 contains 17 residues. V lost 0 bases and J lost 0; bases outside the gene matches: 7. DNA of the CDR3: TGTGCCAGCAGTTTATCAACGGGGGGGAGAGGCTCCTACGAGCAGTACTTC. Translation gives CASSLSTGGRGSYEQYF.

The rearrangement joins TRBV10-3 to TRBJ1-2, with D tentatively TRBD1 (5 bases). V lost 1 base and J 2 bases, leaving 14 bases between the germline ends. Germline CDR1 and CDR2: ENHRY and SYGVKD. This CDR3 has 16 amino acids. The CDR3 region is CAISEFGAAPNYGYTF. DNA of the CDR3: TGTGCCATCAGTGAGTTCGGGGCAGCCCCCAACTATGGCTACACCTTC.

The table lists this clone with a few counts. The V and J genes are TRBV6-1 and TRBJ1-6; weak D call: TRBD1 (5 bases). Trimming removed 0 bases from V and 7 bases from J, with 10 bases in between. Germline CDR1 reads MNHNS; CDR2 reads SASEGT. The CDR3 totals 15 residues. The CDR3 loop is CASSEAGDGNSPLHF. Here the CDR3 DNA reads TGTGCCAGCAGTGAAGCGGGGGATGGGAATTCACCCCTCCACTTT.